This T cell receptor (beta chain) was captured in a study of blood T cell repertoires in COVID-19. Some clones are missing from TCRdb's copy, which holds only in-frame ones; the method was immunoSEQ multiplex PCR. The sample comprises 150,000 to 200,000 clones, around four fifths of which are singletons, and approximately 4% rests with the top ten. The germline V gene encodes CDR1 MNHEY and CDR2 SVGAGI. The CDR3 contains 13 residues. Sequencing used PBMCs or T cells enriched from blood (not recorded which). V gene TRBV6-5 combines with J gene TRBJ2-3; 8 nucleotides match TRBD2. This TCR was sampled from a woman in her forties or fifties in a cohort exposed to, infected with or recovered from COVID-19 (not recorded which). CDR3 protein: CATWTSTADTQYF. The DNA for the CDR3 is TGTGCTACTTGGACTAGCACTGCCGATACGCAGTATTTT.